This TCR beta chain was retrieved from a study of blood T cell repertoires in COVID-19. Study-wide background: Donors in the United States, Italy and Spain gave samples during acute or convalescent COVID-19.

Recruits, aged roughly 18 to 90 years, lived in 20 to 30 US areas. Clones were sequenced by immunoSEQ multiplex PCR, and TCRdb holds only the in-frame ones, with some missing. The sample contains approximately 300,000 clones, around 90% of which appear only once. The V end was cut by 3 bases, the J end by 6 bases, with 10 bases between. The CDR3 is 13 amino acids. In germline, CDR1 is LNHDA, CDR2 SQIVND (reference sequence). The gene calls are TRBV19 and TRBJ2-3, with D tentatively TRBD2 (5 bases). The sequencing sample was made of PBMCs or T cells enriched from blood (not recorded which). The clonotype was recovered from a young woman with acute COVID-19. CDR3 loop: CASSMGGLDTQYF. CDR3 bases: TGTGCCAGTAGTATGGGCGGACTTGATACGCAGTATTTT.